This TCR beta chain appears in the sequencing data of a study of blood T cell repertoires in COVID-19. Across the whole study: Donors of Cohort 3 who recovered were those that had two negative PCRs, clearance, or symptom resolution. Some COVID-19 samples were acute and others convalescent; all came from the United States, Italy and Spain.

Sequenced by immunoSEQ multiplex PCR; TCRdb stores in-frame clones only, minus some. The sample records roughly 190,000 clones, approximately 90% being singletons. The CDR3 contains 13 residues. Trimming shortened V by 11 bases and J by 3 bases, and 16 bases separated the two germline ends. Germline lookup yields CDR1 ENHRY and CDR2 SYGVKD. Clinical history reported by participants formed the basis on which cohorts were assigned. This receptor was taken from a woman aged 40 to 49 in a cohort exposed to, infected with or recovered from COVID-19 (not recorded which). Sample: PBMCs or T cells enriched from blood (not recorded which). The chain links TRBV10-3 to TRBJ1-2; D is unresolved. For the CDR3, the DNA is TGTGCCGCCGGCGAGGGATTACACTATGGCTACACCTTC. Translation: CAAGEGLHYGYTF.